This T cell receptor beta chain is drawn from a study of shared clonotypes between healthy human individuals. Study-level points and caveats: Only blood was sampled; tissue repertoires likely differ.

Each subset's genomic DNA was shared equally among a number of immunoSEQ plates. Repertoires were generated with immunoSEQ multiplex PCR, while TCRdb's copy carries only in-frame clones and drops some. The repertoire includes hundreds of thousands of clones, roughly 77% of them detected once, and about 13% sits in the top ten. The CDR3 consists of 13 residues. V lost 5 bases and J lost 6, with 11 bases in between. The V gene's germline CDR1 is SGHAT and CDR2 FQNNGV. As concerns this clone: Its antigen is unidentified.

This rearrangement joins TRBV11-2 to TRBJ1-5; D call uncertain. Input material: PBMCs. This clonotype was sampled from a woman between 40 and 55 years old in good health. Some clones in this sample may be carry-over from other donors' samples. The CDR3 nucleotides are TGTGCCAGCAGCCTTTCTGCGGGTCAGCCCCAGCATTTT. Its protein product is CASSLSAGQPQHF.